The 14 T cell receptor beta chains in this list originate from one sample, sequenced in a study of cytomegalovirus exposure and HLA in healthy donors. The primer mix had 60 Vbeta and 13 Jbeta primers. Profiled with immunoSEQ multiplex PCR; TCRdb holds only in-frame clones, not every one. This table holds approximately 130,000 clones, more than 60% found once. Sequenced: PBMCs. The receptors derive from a woman aged 50 to 60 in good health and CMV-seropositive.

The rearrangement links TRBV10-3 to TRBJ2-1; D uncertain. V was cut by 7 bases and J by 9 bases, with 10 bases left in between. The CDR3 consists of 11 residues. Germline assignment: CDR1 ENHRY and CDR2 SYGVKD. The CDR3 DNA reads as TGTGCCATCACCATGCTAGGTGAGCAGTTCTTC. The encoded protein is CAITMLGEQFF.

The chain combines TRBV6-4 with TRBJ1-2; a weak D match, TRBD1 (6 bases). The CDR3 is 15 residues long. Germline V gene data show CDR1 as MRHNA and CDR2 as SNTAGT. Trimming stripped 0 bases from V and 7 bases from J, with 15 bases between. The CDR3 region has the DNA TGTGCCAGCAGTGACTCCGAGCAGGGGCGCGGTGGCTACACCTTC. Translating it yields CASSDSEQGRGGYTF.

This sequence joins TRBV25-1 and TRBJ2-7, with 10 nucleotides matching TRBD2. Losses at the gene ends were 3 bases for V and 10 bases for J; bases not matched to a gene: 15. Germline V lookup: CDR1 MGHDK, CDR2 SYGVNS. The CDR3 spans 16 residues. As DNA, the CDR3 is TGTGCCAGCAGTGATCTGCACCCCAGCGGGGGGGTTTCTCAGTACTTC. It yields the protein CASSDLHPSGGVSQYF.

J is TRBJ2-5 and V is TRBV18, with D possibly being TRBD1 (5 bases). Germline lookup yields CDR1 KGHSH and CDR2 LQKENI. The CDR3 is made up of 14 amino acids. V was clipped by 0 bases and J by 1 base, with 6 bases between them. The CDR3 DNA reads TGTGCCAGCTCACCACCGGGGCGCCAAGAGACCCAGTACTTC. The encoded protein is CASSPPGRQETQYF.

This clone has just a few counts. The chain joins TRBV4-3 to TRBJ1-6, with no clear D. Trimming cost V 4 bases and J 5 bases, with 12 bases left between them. CDR1 LGHNA and CDR2 YSLEER come from the germline V gene. This CDR3 region has 15 residues. The CDR3 DNA sequence: TGCGCCAGCAGCCGGGTGCGGGGTGATAATTCACCCCTCCACTTT. Translation: CASSRVRGDNSPLHF.

V and J are TRBV13 and TRBJ2-1, with 11 bases matching TRBD1. J gave up 8 bases and V 4 bases, and 10 bases lay outside the gene matches. This CDR3 has 16 residues. CDR1 and CDR2 (germline): PRHDT, FYEKMQ (reference sequence). CDR3 loop: CASSSPSWTGGYEQFF. The CDR3 DNA is TGTGCCAGCAGCTCCCCCTCCTGGACAGGGGGCTATGAGCAGTTCTTC.

This clone has a handful of counts. The chain uses TRBV5-1 and TRBJ2-7, with 10 nucleotides matching TRBD2. V dropped 2 bases and J dropped 5; count of bases not matched to a gene: 7. Per germline, CDR1 SGHRS and CDR2 YFSETQ. The CDR3 runs to 15 residues. In nucleotides, the CDR3 is TGCGCCAGCAGCTTAGGTAGCGGGGGGTGGAACGAGCAGTACTTC. Amino acid sequence: CASSLGSGGWNEQYF.

The chain combines TRBV6-5 with TRBJ2-5, with a possible D match to TRBD2 (7 bases). Germline CDR1 is MNHEY and CDR2 is SVGAGI. Deletions cut 4 bases from V and 5 bases from J, with 17 bases between. CDR3 length equals 15 residues. The chain's CDR3 is CASSLGGGAGETQYF. For the CDR3, the DNA is TGTGCCAGCAGTTTGGGAGGGGGGGCCGGGGAGACCCAGTACTTC.

V is TRBV6-6 and J is TRBJ2-3, with 9 bases fitting TRBD1. J was trimmed by 1 base and V by 8 bases; bases with no gene match: 7. Germline values: CDR1 MNHNY, CDR2 SVGAGI (reference sequence). The CDR3 is 15 amino acids. The CDR3 protein is CASYLRDRGTDTQYF. The CDR3 coding sequence is TGTGCCAGCTACCTCCGGGACAGGGGCACAGATACGCAGTATTTT.

V gene TRBV5-6 combines with J gene TRBJ1-6, with 9 positions matching TRBD1. The V and J ends lost 2 bases and 9 bases, in that order; junction bases with no gene match: 3. The germline V gene encodes CDR1 SGHDT and CDR2 YYEEEE. The CDR3 has 14 residues. CDR3 coding DNA: TGTGCCAGCAGCTTACGGACAGGGGTTTCACCCCTCCACTTT. It is translated as CASSLRTGVSPLHF.

The genes are TRBV7-6 and TRBJ2-7; 9 bases line up with TRBD1. CDR1 and CDR2 from the germline V gene are SGHVS and FNYEAQ. This CDR3 is built from 16 residues. The trim removed 3 bases at V and 6 bases at J, leaving 12 bases unmatched. Written as DNA, the CDR3 is TGTGCCAGCAGCTTGGAGCCCGGGACAGGGATTTCCGAGCAGTACTTC. The encoded protein is CASSLEPGTGISEQYF.

V and J are TRBV27 and TRBJ1-1; no firm D call. Per germline, CDR1 MNHEY and CDR2 SMNVEV (reference sequence). V lost 7 bases and J lost 1, with 13 bases in between. The CDR3 covers 14 residues. CDR3: CASTRKEGNTEAFF. The DNA for the CDR3 is TGTGCCAGCACCAGAAAAGAGGGGAACACTGAAGCTTTCTTT.

V is TRBV7-9 and J is TRBJ2-7; TRBD1 matches at 8 bases. J lost 0 bases, V lost 8 bases, and 6 bases had no gene match. Germline-derived CDR1 and CDR2 are SEHNR and FQNEAQ (reference sequence). The CDR3 is 14 amino acids. The CDR3 region is CASDQGANSYEQYF. The CDR3 region has the DNA TGTGCCAGCGACCAGGGGGCGAACTCCTACGAGCAGTACTTC.

This chain connects TRBV5-4 to TRBJ1-1; D is undetermined. CDR1 is SGHNT, CDR2 YYREEE, per germline (reference sequence). This CDR3 contains 13 residues. Trimming left V 4 bases short and J 5 bases short, with 12 bases between. CDR3 sequence: CASSPRSGTEAFF. CDR3 nucleotide sequence: TGTGCCAGCAGCCCGAGGAGCGGGACTGAAGCTTTCTTT.